The rows below give T cell receptor beta chains drawn from one sample of a study of early T cells in non-severe SARS-CoV-2 infection. TCRdb reprocessed the 5' RACE reads via MiXCR and lists one record per CDR3 protein. The sample holds around 44,000 distinct CDR3 sequences; over 7.5% are singletons and the top ten take over 6.5%. The sample comprised whole blood. Receptors originate from an adult who was a healthcare worker with PCR-confirmed SARS-CoV-2 infection or an uninfected control (not recorded which). The CDR3 runs from the conserved cysteine through the conserved F or W. The D gene is left open where the match is weak. Clone size is not always given. Where it is, it says once, few, many or a class for expanded clones.

>-|TRBJ2-2|TRBV28|few|13
TGTGCCAGCAGTCCCTTGAGGGGCGGGGAGCTGTTTTTT
CASSPLRGGELFF
>-|TRBJ2-3|TRBV5-1|-|14
TGCGCCAGCGGGTTGACAGGCGGCCCAGATACGCAGTATTTT
CASGLTGGPDTQYF
>-|TRBJ2-2|TRBV29-1|many|13
TGCAGCGTTGTTCTGGGGGCAACCGGGGAGCTGTTTTTT
CSVVLGATGELFF
>-|TRBJ1-2|TRBV7-8|many|15
TGTGCCAGCAGCCCGCAGGCGGGGACTAACTATGGCTACACCTTC
CASSPQAGTNYGYTF
>-|TRBJ2-7|TRBV7-9|many|18
TGTGCCAGCAGCCCACCCCCCGGGACTCTCGGATTCGGCTACGAGCAGTACTTC
CASSPPPGTLGFGYEQYF
>-|TRBJ2-1|TRBV5-1|few|16
TGCGCCAGCAGCTCCGGTGGGCGGTCAAGGACGAATGAGCAGTTCTTC
CASSSGGRSRTNEQFF
>TRBD1|TRBJ2-7|TRBV4-1|few|13
TGCGCCAGCAGGCCCCCGACAGGGCACGAGCAGTACTTC
CASRPPTGHEQYF
>-|TRBJ2-5|TRBV29-1|-|13
TGCAGCGCGGGCTTCCAGGGCCAGGGGACCCAGTACTTC
CSAGFQGQGTQYF
>TRBD1|TRBJ2-2|TRBV20-1|many|17
TGCAGTGCCTCCCCGGCATCGGGACAGGGCAACACCGGGGAGCTGTTTTTT
CSASPASGQGNTGELFF
>-|TRBJ2-1|TRBV12-3/TRBV12-4|few|17
TGTGCCAGCAGTCCCCCAAAAAGCCTAGCGTCCTACAATGAGCAGTTCTTC
CASSPPKSLASYNEQFF